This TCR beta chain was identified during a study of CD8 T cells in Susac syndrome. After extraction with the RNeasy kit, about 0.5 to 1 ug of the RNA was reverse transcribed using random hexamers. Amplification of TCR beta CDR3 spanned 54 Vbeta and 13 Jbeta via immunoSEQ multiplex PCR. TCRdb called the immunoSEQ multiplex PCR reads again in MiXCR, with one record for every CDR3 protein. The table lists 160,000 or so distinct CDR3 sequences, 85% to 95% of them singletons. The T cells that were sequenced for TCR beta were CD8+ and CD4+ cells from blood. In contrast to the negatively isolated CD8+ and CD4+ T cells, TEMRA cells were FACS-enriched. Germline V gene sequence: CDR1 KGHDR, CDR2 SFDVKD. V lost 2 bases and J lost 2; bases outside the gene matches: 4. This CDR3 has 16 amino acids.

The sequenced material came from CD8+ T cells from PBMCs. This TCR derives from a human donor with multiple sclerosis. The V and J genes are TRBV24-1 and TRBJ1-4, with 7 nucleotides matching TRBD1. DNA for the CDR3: TGTGCCACCAGTGATTCAGCGGGACAGACTAATGAAAAACTGTTTTTT. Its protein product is CATSDSAGQTNEKLFF.